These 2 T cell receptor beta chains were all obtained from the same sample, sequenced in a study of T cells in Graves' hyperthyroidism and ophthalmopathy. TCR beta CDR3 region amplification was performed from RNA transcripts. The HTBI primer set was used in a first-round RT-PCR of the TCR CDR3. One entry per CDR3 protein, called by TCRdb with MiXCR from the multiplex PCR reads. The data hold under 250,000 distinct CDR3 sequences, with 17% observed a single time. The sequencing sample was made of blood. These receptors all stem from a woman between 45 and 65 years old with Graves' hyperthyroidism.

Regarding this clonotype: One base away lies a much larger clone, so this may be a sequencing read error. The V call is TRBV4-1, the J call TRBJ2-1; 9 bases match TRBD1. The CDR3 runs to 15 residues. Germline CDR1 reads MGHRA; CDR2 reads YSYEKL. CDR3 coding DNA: TGCGCCAGCAGCCCACAGGGGGCGAATTACAATGGGCAGTTCTTC. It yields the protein CASSPQGANYNGQFF.

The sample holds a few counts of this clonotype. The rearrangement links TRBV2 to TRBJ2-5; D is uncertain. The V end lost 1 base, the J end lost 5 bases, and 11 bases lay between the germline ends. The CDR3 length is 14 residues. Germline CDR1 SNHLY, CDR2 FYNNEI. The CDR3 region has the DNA TGTGCCAGCAGTGAAGGGGGTGACGAGGAGACCCAGTACTTC. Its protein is CASSEGGDEETQYF.